This TCR beta chain is from a study of Graves' ophthalmopathy and Graves' hyperthyroidism. Amplification from RNA transcripts yielded the TCR beta CDR3 regions. HTBI primers served in a first-round RT-PCR, which a second-round multiplex PCR followed. TCRdb re-called the multiplex PCR reads with MiXCR, one entry per CDR3 protein. The data contain hundreds of thousands of distinct CDR3 sequences, over 40% of them seen just once; the ten biggest clones take up more than 2.5%. This clonotype was detected ten times or more. The CDR3 has 15 amino acids. CDR1 LNHNV and CDR2 YYDKDF come from the germline V gene (reference sequence). Trimming took off 0 bases at V and 0 bases at J, with 8 bases between the two ends.

Sequenced sample: peripheral blood. The rearrangement uses TRBV15 and TRBJ1-1, with a weak D call TRBD1 (6 bases). The source is an adult man with Graves' ophthalmopathy. The DNA for the CDR3 is TGTGCCACCAGCAGAGACAGGGGCATGAACACTGAAGCTTTCTTT. Protein: CATSRDRGMNTEAFF.